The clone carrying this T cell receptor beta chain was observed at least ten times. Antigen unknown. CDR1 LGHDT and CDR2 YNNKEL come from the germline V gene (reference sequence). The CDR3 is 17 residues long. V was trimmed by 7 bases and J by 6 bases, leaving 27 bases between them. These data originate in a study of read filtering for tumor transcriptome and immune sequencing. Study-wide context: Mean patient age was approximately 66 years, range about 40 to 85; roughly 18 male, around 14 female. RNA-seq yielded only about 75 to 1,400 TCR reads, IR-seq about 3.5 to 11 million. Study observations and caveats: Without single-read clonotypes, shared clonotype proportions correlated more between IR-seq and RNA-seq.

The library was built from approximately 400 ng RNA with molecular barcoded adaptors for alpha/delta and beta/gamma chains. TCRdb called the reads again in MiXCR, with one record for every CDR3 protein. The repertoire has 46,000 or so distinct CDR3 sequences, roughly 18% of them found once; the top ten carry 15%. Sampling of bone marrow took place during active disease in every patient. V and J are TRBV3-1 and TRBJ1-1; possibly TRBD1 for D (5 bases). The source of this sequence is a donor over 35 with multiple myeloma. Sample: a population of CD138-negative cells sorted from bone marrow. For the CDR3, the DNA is TGTGCCAGCACCTCAAGGGCAGGGCGGACTCGCGGGGCTGAAGCTTTCTTT. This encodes CASTSRAGRTRGAEAFF.